The source of this T cell receptor beta chain is a study of low-dose radiotherapy and immunotherapy resistance in tumors. The therapy administered to donors comprised nivolumab, ipilimumab, aspirin, low-dose cyclophosphamide and low-dose radiotherapy. The germline V gene has CDR1 MDHEN and CDR2 SYDVKM. The CDR3 spans 12 residues. V lost 4 bases to trimming and J lost 4 bases, with 7 bases between them. First-strand cDNA relied on TRAV- and TRBV-specific primers spanning alpha and beta chains. The PCR that amplified TCRs ran for approximately 20 cycles, relying on a constant-region primer and a V-primer adapter. TCRdb ran MiXCR on the reads and lists one entry per CDR3 protein. This table holds approximately 12,000 distinct CDR3 sequences, approximately 57% found once.

The TCR originated in a human donor with advanced metastatic prostate, ovarian, gallbladder or colorectal cancer (not recorded which). This table probably holds off-target reads from a library built for another chain. J is TRBJ1-2 and V is TRBV28; a weak D match, TRBD1 (6 bases). CDR3 sequence (DNA): TGTGCCAGCAGTTGGGACATCTATGGCTACACCTTC. It specifies CASSWDIYGYTF.